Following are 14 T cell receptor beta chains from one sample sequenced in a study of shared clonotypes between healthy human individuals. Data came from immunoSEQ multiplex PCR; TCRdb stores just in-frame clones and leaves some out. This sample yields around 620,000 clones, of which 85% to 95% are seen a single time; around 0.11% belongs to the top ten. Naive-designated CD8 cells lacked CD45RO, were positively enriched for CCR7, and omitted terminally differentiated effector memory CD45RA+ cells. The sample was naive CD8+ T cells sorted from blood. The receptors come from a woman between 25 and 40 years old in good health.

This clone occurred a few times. CDR3: CASSDQGQAFF. The CDR3 DNA is TGTGCCAGCAGTGATCAGGGACAAGCTTTCTTT. The chain carries TRBV25-1 and TRBJ1-1, with D tentatively TRBD1 (5 bases). Per germline, CDR1 MGHDK and CDR2 SYGVNS. This CDR3 contains 11 residues. V was cut by 3 bases and J by 9 bases, with 8 bases left in between.

The CDR3 region has the DNA TGTGCCAGTAGTATGGCTGAAGCTTTCTTT. This gives the protein CASSMAEAFF. The gene calls are TRBV19 and TRBJ1-1; unclear D gene. V was shortened by 3 bases and J by 6 bases, with 2 bases between the two germline ends. CDR1 and CDR2 from the germline V gene are LNHDA and SQIVND (reference sequence). The CDR3 runs 10 residues.

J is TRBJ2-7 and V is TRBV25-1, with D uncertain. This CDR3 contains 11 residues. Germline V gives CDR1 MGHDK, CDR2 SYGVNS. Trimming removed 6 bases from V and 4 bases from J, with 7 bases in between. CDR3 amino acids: CASSALYEQYF. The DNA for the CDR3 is TGTGCCAGCAGCGCTTTATACGAGCAGTACTTC.

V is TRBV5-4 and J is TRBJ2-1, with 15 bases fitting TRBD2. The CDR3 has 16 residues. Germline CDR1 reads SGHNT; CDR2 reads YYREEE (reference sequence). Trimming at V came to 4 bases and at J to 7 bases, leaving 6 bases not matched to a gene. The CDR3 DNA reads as TGTGCCAGCAGCGAAGGACTAGCGGGAGGGGGGAATGAGCAGTTCTTC. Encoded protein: CASSEGLAGGGNEQFF.

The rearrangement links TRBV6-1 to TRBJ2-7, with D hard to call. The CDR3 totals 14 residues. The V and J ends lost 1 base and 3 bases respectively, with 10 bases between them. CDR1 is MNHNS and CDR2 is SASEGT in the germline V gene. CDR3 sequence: CASSEGSNNYEQYF. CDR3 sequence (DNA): TGTGCCAGCAGTGAAGGATCCAATAACTACGAGCAGTACTTC.

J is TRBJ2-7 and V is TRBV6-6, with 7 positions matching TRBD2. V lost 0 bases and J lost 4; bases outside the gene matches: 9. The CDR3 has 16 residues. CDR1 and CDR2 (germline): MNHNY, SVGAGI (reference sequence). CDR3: CASSYSHGLVQYEQYF. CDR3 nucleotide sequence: TGTGCCAGCAGTTACTCGCATGGACTAGTCCAATACGAGCAGTACTTC.

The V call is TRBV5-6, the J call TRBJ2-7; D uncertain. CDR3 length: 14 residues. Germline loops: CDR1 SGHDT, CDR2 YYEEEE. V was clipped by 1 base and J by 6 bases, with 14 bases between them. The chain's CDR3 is CASSLHVVPVEQYF. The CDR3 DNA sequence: TGTGCCAGCAGCTTGCATGTGGTGCCAGTCGAGCAGTACTTC.

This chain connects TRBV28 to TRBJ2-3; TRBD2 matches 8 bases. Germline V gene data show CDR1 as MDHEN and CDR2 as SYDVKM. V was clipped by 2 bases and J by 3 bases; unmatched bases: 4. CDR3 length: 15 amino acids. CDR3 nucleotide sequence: TGTGCCAGCAGTTTAGGGGCGGGAGGAACAGATACGCAGTATTTT. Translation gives CASSLGAGGTDTQYF.

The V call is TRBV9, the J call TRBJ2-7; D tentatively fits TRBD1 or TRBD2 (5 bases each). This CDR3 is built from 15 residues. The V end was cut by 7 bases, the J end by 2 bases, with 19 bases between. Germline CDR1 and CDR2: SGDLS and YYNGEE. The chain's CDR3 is CASGPGSTPTYEQYF. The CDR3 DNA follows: TGTGCCAGCGGCCCAGGGAGCACACCCACCTACGAGCAGTACTTC.

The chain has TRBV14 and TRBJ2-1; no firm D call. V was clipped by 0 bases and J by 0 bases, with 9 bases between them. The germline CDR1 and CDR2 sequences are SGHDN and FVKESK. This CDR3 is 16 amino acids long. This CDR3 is CASSQDVILSYNEQFF. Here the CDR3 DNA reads TGTGCCAGCAGCCAAGATGTCATACTCTCCTACAATGAGCAGTTCTTC.

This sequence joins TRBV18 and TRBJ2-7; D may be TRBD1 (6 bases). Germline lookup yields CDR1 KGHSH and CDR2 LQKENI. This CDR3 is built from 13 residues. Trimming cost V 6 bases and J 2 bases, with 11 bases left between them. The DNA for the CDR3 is TGTGCCAGCTCGCCCCGACAGGCCTACGAGCAGTACTTC. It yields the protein CASSPRQAYEQYF. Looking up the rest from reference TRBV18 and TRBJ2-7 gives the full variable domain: NAGVMQNPRHLVRRRGQEARLRCSPMKGHSHVYWYRQLPEEGLKFMVYLQKENIIDESGMPKERFSAEFPKEGPSILRIQQVVRGDSAAYFCASSPRQAYEQYFGPGTRLTVT.

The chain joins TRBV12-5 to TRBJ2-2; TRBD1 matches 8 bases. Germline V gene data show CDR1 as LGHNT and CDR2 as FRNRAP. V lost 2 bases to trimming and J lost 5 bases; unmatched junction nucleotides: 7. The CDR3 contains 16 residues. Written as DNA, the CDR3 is TGTGCTAGTGGTTTGACCCGACAGGGGTTGACCGGGGAGCTGTTTTTT. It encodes CASGLTRQGLTGELFF. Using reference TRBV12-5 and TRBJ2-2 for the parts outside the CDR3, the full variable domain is DARVTQTPRHKVTEMGQEVTMRCQPILGHNTVFWYRQTMMQGLELLAYFRNRAPLDDSGMPKDRFSAEMPDATLATLKIQPSEPRDSAVYFCASGLTRQGLTGELFFGEGSRLTVL.

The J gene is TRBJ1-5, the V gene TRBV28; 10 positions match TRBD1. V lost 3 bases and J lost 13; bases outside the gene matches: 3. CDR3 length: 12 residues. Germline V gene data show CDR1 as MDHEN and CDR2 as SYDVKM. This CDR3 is CASSFRDRGQHF. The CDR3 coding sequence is TGTGCCAGCAGTTTTAGGGACAGGGGACAGCATTTT.

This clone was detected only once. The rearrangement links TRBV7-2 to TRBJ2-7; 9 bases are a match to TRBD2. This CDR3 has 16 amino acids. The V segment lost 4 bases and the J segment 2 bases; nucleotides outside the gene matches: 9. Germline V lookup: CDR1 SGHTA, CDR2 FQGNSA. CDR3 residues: CASSSGRLAETYEQYF. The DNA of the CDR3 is TGTGCCAGCAGCTCCGGGCGACTAGCGGAAACCTACGAGCAGTACTTC.